The T cell receptor (beta chain) described here comes from a study of T cell responses to AZD1222 COVID-19 vaccine listed by TCRdb under 2021. Background on the whole study: A total of 230 to 250 trial participants underwent TCR sequencing, of whom 207 had received two doses of AZD1222 and around 25 had received two doses of the MenACWY control vaccine. Trial participants were enrolled by age into 18-55, 56-69 and 70-plus year subgroups, with roughly 160, 29 and 62 TCR-sequenced participants respectively.

The CDR3 regions of human TCRbeta chains were analyzed by immunosequencing. Per the authors' processing: TCRs in the repertoires were compared against a reference library of SARS-CoV-2-specific TCRs that had been generated with the MIRA antigen-specificity platform. Breadth meant the fraction of unique TCRs that were SARS-CoV-2-associated, whereas depth meant the fraction of total T cells that were SARS-CoV-2-associated. Using the MIRA data, each spike-specific TCR was assigned both to the spike region to which the TCR was reactive and to a CD4 or CD8 class. Log10-transformed breadth and depth values were compared by one-way ANOVA with Sidak's multiple comparisons tests. This immuneACCESS table, as held by TCRdb, lists in-frame sequences with V and J called but not all clones. Of the missing ones, under half trace to an unresolved V gene in checked studies; the others have no known cause. The V and J calls and clone size are taken from that table; D and trimming were inferred from the DNA. A total of more than 150,000 clones appear in this sample, approximately 90% of them only once. Under 8% of the sample goes to the ten largest clones.

Summary of the overall study and its limitations: Participants were mostly white British, with more females than males. The authors suggested clonal diversity may have been underestimated. Vaccine-associated CD4 TCRs spanned the whole spike protein, with dominant responses in regions 160-218 and 743-854. Conclusions about previously exposed vaccinees are limited because only a handful of AZD1222 recipients were SARS-CoV-2 seropositive at baseline. No day 14 peak-response samples were available, so repertoires were characterized only after the peak T cell response. In the small 56-69-year group, the increase in depth fell short of significance, most likely because of low power. Reportedly, close to half of the unique spike-specific TCRs recognized epitopes lying outside the regions that are mutated in the B.1.351 and B.1.1.7 variants. After two AZD1222 doses, spike-specific TCR breadth and depth were significantly higher than at day 0 and than in MenACWY recipients.

The time point label for this specimen denotes: sample from adult after SARS-CoV-2 infection, after symptom onset. A couple of convalescent COVID-19 patients, sampled after symptom onset from adults with prior SARS-CoV-2 infection, were also TCR-sequenced for comparison. V and J are trimmed by 2 bases and 5 bases, and the gene matches miss 11 bases of the junction. Inclusive of the bounding cysteine and phenylalanine, the CDR3 is 17 residues long. Only the CDR3 DNA stays, 51 bases, in frame from base 1. For CDR1 and CDR2, the germline V gene lists SGHVS and FNYEAQ. Comments on this clone: There is no known antigen for this receptor. No base-level quality is on record; no much larger clone is a single base apart.

Sequenced here: peripheral blood, sampled after recovery from COVID-19. The rearrangement combines TRBV7-6 with TRBJ2-7; 11 central nucleotides agree with TRBD2. This receptor was identified in an adult who had recovered from COVID-19. The CDR3 protein: CASSLSLAGGSVHEQYF. The nucleotides are TGTGCCAGCAGCTTATCGCTAGCGGGAGGTTCAGTCCACGAGCAGTACTTC.